This T cell receptor beta chain was obtained from a study of CD8 T cells in ankylosing spondylitis. Concerning this clonotype itself: Its antigen is as yet unknown.

TCRdb reanalysed the 5' RACE reads using MiXCR and keeps one entry per CDR3 protein. The sample includes roughly 130,000 distinct CDR3 sequences, roughly an eighth of them seen just once. Study observations and caveats: Some of these motif variants have turned up before, in reports on reactive arthritis synovial fluid and blood.

Trimming cost V 3 bases and J 3 bases, with 6 bases left between them. Germline CDR1 MNHEY, CDR2 SVGAGI. CDR3 length: 14 amino acids. The genes are TRBV6-5 and TRBJ2-6, with D uncertain. The source material was blood, either unsorted or a sorted T cell fraction (not recorded which). The receptor's source is a female donor with ankylosing spondylitis or in good health (not recorded which). CDR3 residues: CASSYGIGANVLTF. As DNA, the CDR3 is TGTGCCAGCAGTTATGGGATTGGGGCCAACGTCCTGACTTTC.